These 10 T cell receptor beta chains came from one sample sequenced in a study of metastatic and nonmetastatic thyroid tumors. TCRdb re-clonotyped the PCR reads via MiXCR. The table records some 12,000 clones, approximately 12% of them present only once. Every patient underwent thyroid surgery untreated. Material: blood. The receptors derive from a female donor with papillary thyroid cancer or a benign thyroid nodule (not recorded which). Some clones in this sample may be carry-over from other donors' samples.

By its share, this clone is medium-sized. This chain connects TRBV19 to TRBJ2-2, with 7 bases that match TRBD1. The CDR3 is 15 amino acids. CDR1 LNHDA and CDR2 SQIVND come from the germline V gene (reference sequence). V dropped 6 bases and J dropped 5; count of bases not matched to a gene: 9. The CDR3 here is CASRRGQGVTGELFF. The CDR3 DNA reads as TGTGCCAGTAGAAGGGGGCAAGGAGTAACCGGGGAGCTGTTTTTT.

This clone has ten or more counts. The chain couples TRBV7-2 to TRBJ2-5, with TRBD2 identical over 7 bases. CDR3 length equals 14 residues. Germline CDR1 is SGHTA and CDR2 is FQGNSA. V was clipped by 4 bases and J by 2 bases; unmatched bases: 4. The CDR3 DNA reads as TGTGCCAGCAGCTCCGGGGGACTACAAGAGACCCAGTACTTC. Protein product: CASSSGGLQETQYF.

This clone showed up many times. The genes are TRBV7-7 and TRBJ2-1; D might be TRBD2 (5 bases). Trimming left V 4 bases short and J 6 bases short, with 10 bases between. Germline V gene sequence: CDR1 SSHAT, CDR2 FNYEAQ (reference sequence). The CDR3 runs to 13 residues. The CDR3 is CASSSGRGNEQFF. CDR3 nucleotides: TGTGCCAGCAGCTCAGGTCGGGGCAATGAGCAGTTCTTC.

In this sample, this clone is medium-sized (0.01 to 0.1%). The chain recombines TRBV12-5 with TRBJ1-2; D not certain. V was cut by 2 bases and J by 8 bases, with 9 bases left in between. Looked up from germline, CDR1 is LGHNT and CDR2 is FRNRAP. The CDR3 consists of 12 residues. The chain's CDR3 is CASGLSGGGYTF. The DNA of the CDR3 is TGTGCTAGTGGTTTGTCCGGAGGAGGCTACACCTTC. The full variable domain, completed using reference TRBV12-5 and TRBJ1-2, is DARVTQTPRHKVTEMGQEVTMRCQPILGHNTVFWYRQTMMQGLELLAYFRNRAPLDDSGMPKDRFSAEMPDATLATLKIQPSEPRDSAVYFCASGLSGGGYTFGSGTRLTVV.

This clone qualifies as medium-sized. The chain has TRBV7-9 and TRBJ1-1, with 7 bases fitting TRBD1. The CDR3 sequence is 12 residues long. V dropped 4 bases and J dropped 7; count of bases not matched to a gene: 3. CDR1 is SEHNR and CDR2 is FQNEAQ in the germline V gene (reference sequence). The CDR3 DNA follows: TGTGCCAGCAGCTATAACAGGGGTGAAGCTTTCTTT. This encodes CASSYNRGEAFF.

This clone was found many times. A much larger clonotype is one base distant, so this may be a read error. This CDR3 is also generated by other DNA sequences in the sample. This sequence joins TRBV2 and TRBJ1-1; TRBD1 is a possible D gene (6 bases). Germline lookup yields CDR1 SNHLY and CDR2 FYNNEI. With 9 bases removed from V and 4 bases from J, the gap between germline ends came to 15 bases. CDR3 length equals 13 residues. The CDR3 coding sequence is TGTGCCAGTTGCGGACAGCAACTCACTGAAGCTTTCTTT. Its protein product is CASCGQQLTEAFF.

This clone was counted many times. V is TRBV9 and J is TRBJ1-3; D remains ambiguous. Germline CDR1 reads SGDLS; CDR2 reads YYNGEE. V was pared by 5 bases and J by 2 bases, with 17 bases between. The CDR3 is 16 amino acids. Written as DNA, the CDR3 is TGTGCCAGCAGTGCCAGCGGACGGGGAGCTGGAAACACCATATATTTT. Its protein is CASSASGRGAGNTIYF.

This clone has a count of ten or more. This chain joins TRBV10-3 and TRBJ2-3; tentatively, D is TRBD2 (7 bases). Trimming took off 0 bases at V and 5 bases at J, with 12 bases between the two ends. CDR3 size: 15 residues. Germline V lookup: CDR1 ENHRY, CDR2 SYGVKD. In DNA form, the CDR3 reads TGTGCCATCAGTGAGTCGGGGGGGGGGCGAGATACGCAGTATTTT. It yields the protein CAISESGGGRDTQYF.

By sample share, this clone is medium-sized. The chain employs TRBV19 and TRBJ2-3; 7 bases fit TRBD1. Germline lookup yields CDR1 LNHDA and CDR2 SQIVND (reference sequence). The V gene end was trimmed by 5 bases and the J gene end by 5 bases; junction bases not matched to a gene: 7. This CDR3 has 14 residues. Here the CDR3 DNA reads TGTGCCAGTAGTGGTGAGGGGGCTGGAGATACGCAGTATTTT. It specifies CASSGEGAGDTQYF.

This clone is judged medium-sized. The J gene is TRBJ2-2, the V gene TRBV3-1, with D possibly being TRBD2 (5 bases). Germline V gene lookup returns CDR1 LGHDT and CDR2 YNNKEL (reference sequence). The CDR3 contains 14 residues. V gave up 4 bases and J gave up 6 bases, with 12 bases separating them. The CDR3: CASSPRGDPGELFF. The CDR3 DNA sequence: TGTGCCAGCAGCCCCCGGGGAGACCCCGGGGAGCTGTTTTTT.